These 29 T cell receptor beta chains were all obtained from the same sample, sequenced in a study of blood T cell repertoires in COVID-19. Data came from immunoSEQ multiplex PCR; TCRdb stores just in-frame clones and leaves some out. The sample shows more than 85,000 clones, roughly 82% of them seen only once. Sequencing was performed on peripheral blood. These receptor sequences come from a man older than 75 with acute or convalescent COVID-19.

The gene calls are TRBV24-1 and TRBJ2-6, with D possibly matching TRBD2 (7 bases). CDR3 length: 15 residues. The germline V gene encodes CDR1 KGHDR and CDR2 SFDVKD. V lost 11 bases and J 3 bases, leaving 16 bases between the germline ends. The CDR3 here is CAIRGAEGGANVLTF. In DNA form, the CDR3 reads TGTGCCATCCGGGGGGCAGAGGGTGGGGCCAACGTCCTGACTTTC.

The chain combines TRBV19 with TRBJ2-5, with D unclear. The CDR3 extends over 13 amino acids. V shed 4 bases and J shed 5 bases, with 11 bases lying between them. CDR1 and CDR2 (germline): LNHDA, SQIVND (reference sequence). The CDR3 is CASSNTGSETQYF. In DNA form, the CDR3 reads TGTGCCAGTAGTAATACGGGTTCGGAGACCCAGTACTTC.

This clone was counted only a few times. The CDR3 protein is CASSTGQGGILEQYF. CDR3 nucleotides: TGCGCCAGCAGTACCGGACAGGGGGGAATACTCGAGCAGTACTTC. The chain links TRBV10-1 to TRBJ2-7; 10 bases map to TRBD1. Losses at the gene ends were 5 bases for V and 6 bases for J; bases not matched to a gene: 10. The CDR3 consists of 15 residues. In germline, CDR1 is WNHNN, CDR2 SYGVQD (reference sequence).

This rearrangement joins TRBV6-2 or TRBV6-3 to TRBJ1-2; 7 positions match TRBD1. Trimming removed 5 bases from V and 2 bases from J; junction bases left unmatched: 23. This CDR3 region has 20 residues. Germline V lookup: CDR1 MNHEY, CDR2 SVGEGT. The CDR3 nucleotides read TGTGCCAGCAGTACCGGACAGGCGGGGAACGTTAAGGTCGCAAACTATGGCTACACCTTC. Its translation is CASSTGQAGNVKVANYGYTF.

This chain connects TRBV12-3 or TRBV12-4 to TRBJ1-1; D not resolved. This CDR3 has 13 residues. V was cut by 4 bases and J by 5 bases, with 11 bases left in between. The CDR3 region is CASSYGRLTEAFF. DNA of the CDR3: TGTGCCAGCAGTTACGGCAGGTTGACTGAAGCTTTCTTT.

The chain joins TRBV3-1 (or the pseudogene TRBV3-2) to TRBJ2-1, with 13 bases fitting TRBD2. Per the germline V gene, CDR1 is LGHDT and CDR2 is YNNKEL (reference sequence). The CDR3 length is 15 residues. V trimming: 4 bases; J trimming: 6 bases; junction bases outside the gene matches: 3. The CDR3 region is CASSPLAGGGNEQFF. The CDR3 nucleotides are TGTGCCAGCAGCCCACTAGCGGGAGGGGGCAATGAGCAGTTCTTC.

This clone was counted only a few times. CDR3 in DNA: TGTGCCAGCAGCCCTCAGCGTGAGGCTTTCTTT. Translated, it gives CASSPQREAFF. V is TRBV28 and J is TRBJ1-1; no clear D gene. V lost 6 bases and J 11 bases, leaving 13 bases between the germline ends. CDR1 and CDR2 from the germline V gene are MDHEN and SYDVKM. The CDR3 spans 11 residues.

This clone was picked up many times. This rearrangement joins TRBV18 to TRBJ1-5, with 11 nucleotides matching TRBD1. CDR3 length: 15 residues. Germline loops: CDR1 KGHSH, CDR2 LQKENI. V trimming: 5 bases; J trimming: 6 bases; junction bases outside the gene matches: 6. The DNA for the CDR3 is TGTGCCAGCTCAGACCGGACAGGGGGCTCTCAGCCCCAGCATTTT. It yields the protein CASSDRTGGSQPQHF.

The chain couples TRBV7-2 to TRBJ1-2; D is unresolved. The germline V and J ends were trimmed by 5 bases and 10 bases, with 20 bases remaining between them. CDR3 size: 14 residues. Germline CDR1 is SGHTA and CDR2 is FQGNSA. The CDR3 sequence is CASSQPPSALFYTF. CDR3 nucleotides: TGTGCCAGCAGCCAACCGCCCTCCGCACTATTCTACACCTTC.

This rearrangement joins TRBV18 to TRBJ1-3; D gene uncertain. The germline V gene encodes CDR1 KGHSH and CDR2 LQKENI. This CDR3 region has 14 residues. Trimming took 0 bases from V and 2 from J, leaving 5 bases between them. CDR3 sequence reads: CASSPPGPGNTIYF. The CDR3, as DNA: TGTGCCAGCTCACCACCTGGGCCTGGAAACACCATATATTTT.

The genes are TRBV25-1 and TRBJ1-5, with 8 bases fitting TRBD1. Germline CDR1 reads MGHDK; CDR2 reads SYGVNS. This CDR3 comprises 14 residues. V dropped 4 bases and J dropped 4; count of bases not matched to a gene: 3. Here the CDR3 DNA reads TGTGCCAGCAGTGGTACAGGGGGGAATCAGCCCCAGCATTTT. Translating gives CASSGTGGNQPQHF.

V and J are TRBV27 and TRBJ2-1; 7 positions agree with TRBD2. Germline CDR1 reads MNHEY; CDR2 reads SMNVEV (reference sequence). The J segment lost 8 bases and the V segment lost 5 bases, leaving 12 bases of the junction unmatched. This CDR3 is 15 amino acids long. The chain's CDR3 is CASSPTDRGGYEQFF. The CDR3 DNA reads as TGTGCCAGCAGTCCCACGGACCGGGGAGGGTATGAGCAGTTCTTC.

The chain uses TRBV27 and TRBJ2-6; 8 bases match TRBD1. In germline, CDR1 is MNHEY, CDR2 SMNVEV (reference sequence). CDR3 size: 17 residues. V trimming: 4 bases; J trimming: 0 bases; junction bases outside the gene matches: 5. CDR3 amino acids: CASSSGTGLSGANVLTF. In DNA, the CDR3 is TGTGCCAGCAGTTCCGGGACAGGCCTCTCTGGGGCCAACGTCCTGACTTTC.

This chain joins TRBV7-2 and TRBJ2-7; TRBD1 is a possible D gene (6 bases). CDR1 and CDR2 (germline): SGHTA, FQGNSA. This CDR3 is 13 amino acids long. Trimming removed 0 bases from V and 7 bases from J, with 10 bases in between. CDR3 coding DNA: TGTGCCAGCAGCTTAGCGGGGGCTGGAGAGCAGTACTTC. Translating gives CASSLAGAGEQYF.

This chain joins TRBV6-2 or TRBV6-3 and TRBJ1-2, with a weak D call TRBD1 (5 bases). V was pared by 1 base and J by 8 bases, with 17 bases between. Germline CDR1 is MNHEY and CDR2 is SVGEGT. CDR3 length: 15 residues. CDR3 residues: CASSYFGAVNDGYTF. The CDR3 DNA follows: TGTGCCAGCAGTTACTTTGGGGCGGTGAATGACGGCTACACCTTC.

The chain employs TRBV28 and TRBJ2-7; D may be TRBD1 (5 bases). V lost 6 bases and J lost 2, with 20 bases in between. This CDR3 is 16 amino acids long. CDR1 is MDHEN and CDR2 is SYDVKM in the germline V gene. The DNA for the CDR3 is TGTGCCAGCAGCCGATTTCCAGGGCCAACCCCCTACGAGCAGTACTTC. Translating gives CASSRFPGPTPYEQYF. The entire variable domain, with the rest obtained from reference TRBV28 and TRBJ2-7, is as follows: DVKVTQSSRYLVKRTGEKVFLECVQDMDHENMFWYRQDPGLGLRLIYFSYDVKMKEKGDIPEGYSVSREKKERFSLILESASTNQTSMYLCASSRFPGPTPYEQYFGPGTRLTVT.

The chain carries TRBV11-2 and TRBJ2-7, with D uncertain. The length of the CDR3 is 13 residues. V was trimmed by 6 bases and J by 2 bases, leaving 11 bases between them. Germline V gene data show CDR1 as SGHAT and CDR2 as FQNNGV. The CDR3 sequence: CASRPLKTYEQYF. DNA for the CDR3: TGTGCCAGCAGGCCGCTAAAAACCTACGAGCAGTACTTC. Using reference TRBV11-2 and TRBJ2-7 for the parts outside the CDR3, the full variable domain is EAGVAQSPRYKIIEKRQSVAFWCNPISGHATLYWYQQILGQGPKLLIQFQNNGVVDDSQLPKDRFSAERLKGVDSTLKIQPAKLEDSAVYLCASRPLKTYEQYFGPGTRLTVT.

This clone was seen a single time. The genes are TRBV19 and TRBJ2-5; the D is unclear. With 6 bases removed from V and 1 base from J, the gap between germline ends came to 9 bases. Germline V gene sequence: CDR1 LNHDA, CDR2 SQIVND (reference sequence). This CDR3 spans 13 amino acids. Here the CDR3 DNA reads TGTGCCAGTAGGCAGGAAGTCCAAGAGACCCAGTACTTC. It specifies CASRQEVQETQYF.

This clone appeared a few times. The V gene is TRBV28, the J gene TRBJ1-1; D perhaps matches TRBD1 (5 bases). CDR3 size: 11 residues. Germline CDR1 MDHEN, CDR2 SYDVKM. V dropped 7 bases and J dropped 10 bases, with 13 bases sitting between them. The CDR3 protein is CASTLNRGAFF. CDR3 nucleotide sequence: TGTGCCAGCACCTTGAATAGGGGAGCTTTCTTT.

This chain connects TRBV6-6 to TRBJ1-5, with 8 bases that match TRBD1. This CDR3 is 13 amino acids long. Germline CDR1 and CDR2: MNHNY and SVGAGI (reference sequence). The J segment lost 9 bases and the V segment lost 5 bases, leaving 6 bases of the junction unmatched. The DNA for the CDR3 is TGTGCCAGCAGTAGACAGGGGACTCGGCCCCAGCATTTT. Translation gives CASSRQGTRPQHF.

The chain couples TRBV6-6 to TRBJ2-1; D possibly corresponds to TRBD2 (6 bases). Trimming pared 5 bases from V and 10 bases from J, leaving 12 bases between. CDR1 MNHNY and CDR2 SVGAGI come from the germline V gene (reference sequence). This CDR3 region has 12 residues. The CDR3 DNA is TGTGCCAGCAGTACTCCCGCGGGGGAGCAGTTCTTC. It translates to CASSTPAGEQFF.

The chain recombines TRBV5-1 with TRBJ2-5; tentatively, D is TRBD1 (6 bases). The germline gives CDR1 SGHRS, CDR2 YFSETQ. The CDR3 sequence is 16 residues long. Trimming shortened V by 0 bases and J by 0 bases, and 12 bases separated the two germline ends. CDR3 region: CASSLGSRGNQETQYF. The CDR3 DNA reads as TGCGCCAGCAGCTTGGGGTCCAGGGGAAACCAAGAGACCCAGTACTTC.

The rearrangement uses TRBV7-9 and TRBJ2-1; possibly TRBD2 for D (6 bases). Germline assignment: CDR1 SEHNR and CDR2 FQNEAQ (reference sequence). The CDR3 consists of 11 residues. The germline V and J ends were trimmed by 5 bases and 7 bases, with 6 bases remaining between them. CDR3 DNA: TGTGCCAGCAGCCGGGAGAATGAGCAGTTCTTC. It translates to CASSRENEQFF.

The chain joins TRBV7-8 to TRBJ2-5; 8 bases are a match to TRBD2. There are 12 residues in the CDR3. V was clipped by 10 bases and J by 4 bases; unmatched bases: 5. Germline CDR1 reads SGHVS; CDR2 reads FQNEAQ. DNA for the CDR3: TGTGCCACTGGCGGGGGGCGAGAGACCCAGTACTTC. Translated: CATGGGRETQYF.

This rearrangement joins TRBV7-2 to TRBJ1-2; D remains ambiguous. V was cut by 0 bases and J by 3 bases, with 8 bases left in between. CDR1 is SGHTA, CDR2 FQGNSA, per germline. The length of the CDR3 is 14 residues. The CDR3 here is CASSLARSDYGYTF. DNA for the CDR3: TGTGCCAGCAGCTTAGCGCGGTCGGACTATGGCTACACCTTC.

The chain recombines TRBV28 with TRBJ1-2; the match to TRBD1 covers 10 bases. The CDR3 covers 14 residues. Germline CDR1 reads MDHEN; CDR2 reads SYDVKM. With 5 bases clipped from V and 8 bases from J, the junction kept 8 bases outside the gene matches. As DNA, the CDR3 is TGTGCCAGCAGTCGGACAGGGGGGGCTAGAGGCTACACCTTC. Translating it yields CASSRTGGARGYTF.

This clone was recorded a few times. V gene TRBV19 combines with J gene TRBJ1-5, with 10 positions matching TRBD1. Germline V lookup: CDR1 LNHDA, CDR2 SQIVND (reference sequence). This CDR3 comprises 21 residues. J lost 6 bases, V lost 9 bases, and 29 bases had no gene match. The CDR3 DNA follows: TGTGCCAGCAAAACCTCTAGGTCCCAGACAGGGGGCGAGGGTAAGAGTCAGCCCCAGCATTTT. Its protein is CASKTSRSQTGGEGKSQPQHF.

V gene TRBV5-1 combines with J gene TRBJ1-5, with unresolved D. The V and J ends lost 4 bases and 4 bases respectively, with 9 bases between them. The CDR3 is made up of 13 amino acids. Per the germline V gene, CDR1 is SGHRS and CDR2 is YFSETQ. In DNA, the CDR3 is TGCGCCAGCAGCCCACAGCCTAATCAGCCCCAGCATTTT. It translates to CASSPQPNQPQHF.

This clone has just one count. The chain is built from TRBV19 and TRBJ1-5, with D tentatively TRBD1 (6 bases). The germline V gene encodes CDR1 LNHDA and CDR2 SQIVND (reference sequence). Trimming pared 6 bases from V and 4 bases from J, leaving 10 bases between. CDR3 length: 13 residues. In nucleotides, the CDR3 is TGTGCCAGTAGAGGGCAGGGGAATCAGCCCCAGCATTTT. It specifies CASRGQGNQPQHF.